The clone carrying this TCR beta chain is a singleton in its sample. Its cognate antigen is unknown. The data are from a study of blood T cells in healthy people across ages. General study points: TCR beta diversity correlated strongly with naive T cell percentage.

Caucasian individuals from Russia who were healthy and aged 6 to 90 acted as donors. About 10 milliliters of peripheral blood were drawn from each donor into EDTA-treated tubes. Sample-barcoded 5' priming and a J-beta primer mix drove a second PCR of roughly 7 to 11 cycles. TCRdb independently ran MiXCR on the 5' RACE reads; one entry per CDR3 protein. In the table there are approximately 690,000 distinct CDR3 sequences, about 54% of which are singletons. This CDR3 comprises 14 residues. The rearrangement joins TRBV12-3 or TRBV12-4 to TRBJ2-7, with 12 bases that match TRBD1. The DNA end favors TRBJ2-5, so the J call may be wrong. The sequence came from a man in his 60s in good health. The sample consisted of blood. Here the CDR3 DNA reads TGTGCCAGCAGTTGGGGACAGGGGGCTGAGACCCAGTACTTC. It is translated as CASSWGQGAETQYF.